This TCR beta chain was found in a study of shared clonotypes between healthy human individuals. Study context: With ages of 18 to 49, the donors were two women and a few men. Study results and limitations: Clonotypes not shared had lower generation probabilities than those common to all four donors.

Across several immunoSEQ plates, the genomic DNA of each subset was split evenly. Some clones are missing from TCRdb's copy, which holds only in-frame ones; the method was immunoSEQ multiplex PCR. In the table there are roughly 400,000 clones, around 96% of which are singletons. This clone has just one count. As yet, its antigen is unknown. The specimen sequenced was memory CD8+ T cells sorted from blood. The subset was: CD45RO+ cells pooled with CCR7-negative TemRA cells. The sequence was obtained from a man aged 25-45 years in good health.

The CDR3 sequence is CASKLADQETQYF. CDR3 nucleotides: TGCGCCAGCAAACTAGCGGACCAAGAGACCCAGTACTTC. J is TRBJ2-5 and V is TRBV10-1, with TRBD2 matching over 8 bases. Germline V gives CDR1 WNHNN, CDR2 SYGVQD (reference sequence). This CDR3 comprises 13 residues. J lost 0 bases, V lost 7 bases, and 1 base had no gene match.